Below are 25 T cell receptor beta chains sequenced from a single sample in a study of regulatory T cells in long-lasting Graves disease. The time point: newly diagnosed GD, antithyroid drugs for less than 3 months. The authors made the TCR library using RNA they extracted from PBMCs. CDR3 regions were amplified by Arm-PCR using iRepertoire HTBI primers to build TCR beta libraries. TCRdb fed the multiplex PCR reads into MiXCR, producing one record per CDR3 protein. Among 620,000 or so distinct CDR3 sequences listed, around 15% were seen once. These data were also filed under a second study, of T cells in Graves' hyperthyroidism and ophthalmopathy.

The sequencing here drew on peripheral blood mononuclear cells (PBMCs), taken at new diagnosis, from a patient treated with antithyroid drugs. The receptors stem from a woman in her thirties with Graves disease.

V gene TRBV5-5 combines with J gene TRBJ2-3; no clear D gene. Germline lookup yields CDR1 SGHKS and CDR2 YYEKEE (reference sequence). Trimming cost V 2 bases and J 0 bases, with 10 bases left between them. The CDR3 is 15 amino acids. The CDR3 reads CASSFDWPSTDTQYF. CDR3 coding DNA: TGTGCCAGCAGCTTTGACTGGCCTAGCACAGATACGCAGTATTTT. Looking up the rest from reference TRBV5-5 and TRBJ2-3 gives the full variable domain: DAGVTQSPTHLIKTRGQQVTLRCSPISGHKSVSWYQQVLGQGPQFIFQYYEKEERGRGNFPDRFSARQFPNYSSELNVNALLLGDSALYLCASSFDWPSTDTQYFGPGTRLTVL.

There are many counts of this clonotype. The chain is built from TRBV20-1 and TRBJ2-5, with TRBD2 matching 9 bases. This CDR3 has 17 amino acids. CDR1 DFQATT and CDR2 SNEGSKA come from the germline V gene (reference sequence). With V trimmed by 0 bases and J by 4 bases, 12 bases remained unmatched. The DNA of the CDR3 is TGCAGTGCTAGAGATCGTAGCGGGAGACTACCGGTAGAGACCCAGTACTTC. It encodes CSARDRSGRLPVETQYF.

The V gene is TRBV19, the J gene TRBJ2-7; D might be TRBD1 or TRBD2, each matching 6 bases. Trimming pared 3 bases from V and 0 bases from J, leaving 18 bases between. CDR3 size: 17 residues. The germline V gene has CDR1 LNHDA and CDR2 SQIVND (reference sequence). As DNA, the CDR3 is TGTGCCAGTAGTATTTCGGGGGCTCCAGGAAGCTCCTACGAGCAGTACTTC. Translated, it gives CASSISGAPGSSYEQYF.

The V and J genes are TRBV28 and TRBJ1-2; perhaps TRBD1 as D (6 bases). The CDR3 covers 15 residues. Trimming pared 4 bases from V and 5 bases from J, leaving 17 bases between. CDR1 and CDR2 (germline): MDHEN, SYDVKM. CDR3 sequence reads: CASSYQGLKGYGYTF. The CDR3 coding sequence is TGTGCCAGCAGTTACCAGGGGTTGAAGGGGTATGGCTACACCTTC.

This clonotype was recorded at least ten times. The CDR3: CASSFRREEQFF. DNA of the CDR3: TGTGCCAGCAGCTTTCGGCGGGAGGAGCAGTTCTTC. The V and J genes are TRBV7-2 and TRBJ2-1, with 7 bases that match TRBD2. Germline V lookup: CDR1 SGHTA, CDR2 FQGNSA. V was pared by 3 bases and J by 10 bases, with 3 bases of the junction left unmatched. The CDR3 consists of 12 residues.

This clonotype has just a few counts. The CDR3 sequence is CASSPVPRGTYEQYF. The CDR3 nucleotides read TGTGCCAGCAGCCCAGTCCCGCGGGGAACCTACGAGCAGTACTTC. This chain joins TRBV6-1 and TRBJ2-7; a possible D gene is TRBD2 (6 bases). The CDR3 extends over 15 amino acids. Germline V CDR1 and CDR2: MNHNS, SASEGT. Trimming took 6 bases from V and 2 from J, leaving 17 bases between them.

There are many counts of this clonotype. The V and J genes are TRBV24-1 and TRBJ2-2; either TRBD1 or TRBD2 may fit D (5 bases each). Trimming removed 5 bases at V and 2 bases at J, with 14 bases between. The CDR3 consists of 16 residues. Germline-derived CDR1 and CDR2 are KGHDR and SFDVKD. The CDR3 DNA reads as TGTGCCACCAGTGGCCCTACTAGGGGCAACACCGGGGAGCTGTTTTTT. It translates to CATSGPTRGNTGELFF.

Many counts were recorded for this clonotype. The chain joins TRBV20-1 to TRBJ2-7; 9 bases line up with TRBD1. The germline V gene has CDR1 DFQATT and CDR2 SNEGSKA (reference sequence). The CDR3 contains 15 residues. Unmatched junction bases numbered 10, after V lost 2 bases and J lost 5 bases. The CDR3 DNA sequence: TGCAGTGCTAGACCATCCGGGACAGGGAACCACGAGCAGTACTTC. Residues: CSARPSGTGNHEQYF.

The chain uses TRBV9 and TRBJ2-3, with 9 bases aligning to TRBD1. The CDR3 extends over 16 amino acids. The junction had 12 bases not matched to a gene; V was cut back by 4 bases and J by 6 bases. The germline CDR1 and CDR2 sequences are SGDLS and YYNGEE. CDR3 sequence reads: CASSPPPGQGPDTQYF. In DNA form, the CDR3 reads TGTGCCAGCAGCCCCCCCCCGGGACAGGGCCCCGATACGCAGTATTTT.

The V gene is TRBV9, the J gene TRBJ2-1; D may be TRBD1 or TRBD2 (5 bases each). CDR3 length: 15 amino acids. V lost 0 bases, J lost 8 bases, and 15 bases lay in between. The germline V gene encodes CDR1 SGDLS and CDR2 YYNGEE. The chain's CDR3 is CASSVATPGRDEQFF. The CDR3 DNA is TGTGCCAGCAGCGTAGCTACCCCGGGGCGAGATGAGCAGTTCTTC.

This sequence joins TRBV24-1 and TRBJ2-1; D uncertain. This CDR3 region has 13 residues. Germline values: CDR1 KGHDR, CDR2 SFDVKD. The CDR3 nucleotides read TGTGCTGTTAGACCGAACGCCTACAATGAGCAGTTCTTC. This encodes CAVRPNAYNEQFF.

This clonotype came up a few times. The gene calls are TRBV10-3 and TRBJ2-3, with D perhaps TRBD1 or TRBD2 (5 bases each). V lost 5 bases and J lost 4, with 13 bases in between. The CDR3 spans 14 residues. Germline V gene sequence: CDR1 ENHRY, CDR2 SYGVKD. In nucleotides, the CDR3 is TGTGCCATCAGTCCCGGGACCCGGCCAGATACGCAGTATTTT. Amino acids: CAISPGTRPDTQYF.

V is TRBV28 and J is TRBJ2-1; D possibly corresponds to TRBD2 (6 bases). Germline-derived CDR1 and CDR2 are MDHEN and SYDVKM. The CDR3 loop spans 12 amino acids. Deletions cut 5 bases from V and 10 bases from J, with 12 bases between. DNA for the CDR3: TGTGCCAGCAGTAGGGACTCCTCCGAGCAGTTCTTC. This sequence encodes CASSRDSSEQFF.

This clonotype was seen more than once but under ten times. V and J are TRBV5-1 and TRBJ1-5; D call uncertain. V shed 1 base and J shed 0 bases, with 8 bases lying between them. CDR3 length: 15 amino acids. The germline V gene has CDR1 SGHRS and CDR2 YFSETQ. CDR3 sequence: CASSLSGYSNQPQHF. CDR3 coding DNA: TGCGCCAGCAGCTTGTCAGGTTATAGCAATCAGCCCCAGCATTTT. Full variable domain (missing parts from reference TRBV5-1 and TRBJ1-5): KAGVTQTPRYLIKTRGQQVTLSCSPISGHRSVSWYQQTPGQGLQFLFEYFSETQRNKGNFPGRFSGRQFSNSRSEMNVSTLELGDSALYLCASSLSGYSNQPQHFGDGTRLSIL.

In this sample, this clonotype turned up many times. The DNA is left out, because the CDR3 cannot be placed on it with certainty; the CDR3 is given as TCRdb lists it. The V and J genes are TRBV19 and TRBJ1-1; no check of the table's D call, TRBD1, against the DNA was made. Including both end residues, the CDR3 is 16 amino acids long. The germline gives CDR1 LNHDA, CDR2 SQIVND (reference sequence). CDR3 loop: CASTSARTGSDTEAFF.

This clonotype occurred many times. The chain has TRBV5-1 and TRBJ1-1; weak D call: TRBD1 (6 bases). Germline CDR1 SGHRS, CDR2 YFSETQ. Trimming left V 5 bases short and J 1 base short, with 15 bases between. The CDR3 covers 15 residues. The CDR3 loop is CASRPPGTRNTEAFF. The DNA of the CDR3 is TGCGCCAGCAGGCCGCCAGGGACAAGGAACACTGAAGCTTTCTTT.

Note on this clonotype: This may arise from a read error, as a much more abundant clone is one base away. The J gene is TRBJ1-5, the V gene TRBV6-2 or TRBV6-3, with a tentative D call TRBD1 (6 bases). The germline gives CDR1 MNHEY, CDR2 SVGEGT. V gave up 5 bases and J gave up 0 bases, with 11 bases separating them. This CDR3 comprises 15 residues. Here the CDR3 reads CASSEGRGSNQPQHF. The CDR3 DNA sequence: TGTGCCAGCAGTGAGGGCAGGGGTAGCAATCAGCCCCAGCATTTT.

On this clonotype itself: A much larger clone differs by one base, so this may be a read error. It is likely a read error, because the conserved phenylalanine at the end of the CDR3 is missing. In DNA form, the CDR3 reads TGTGCCAGCGGAGGGGACCTGAACACTGAAGCTTTCCTT. Translation gives CASGGDLNTEAFL. The rearrangement joins TRBV2 to TRBJ1-1; possible D gene TRBD1, 5 bases. V was trimmed by 8 bases and J by 0 bases, leaving 10 bases between them. The CDR3 covers 13 residues. Per germline, CDR1 SNHLY and CDR2 FYNNEI.

This clonotype showed up just a few times. J is TRBJ1-1 and V is TRBV18, with TRBD1 as a possible D gene (6 bases). CDR3 length equals 15 residues. CDR1 is KGHSH, CDR2 LQKENI, per germline. Deletions cut 3 bases from V and 5 bases from J, with 16 bases between. CDR3 sequence (DNA): TGTGCCAGCTCACCCTCGGCGGGGGGCGAGACTGAAGCTTTCTTT. Translation: CASSPSAGGETEAFF.

V gene TRBV27 combines with J gene TRBJ1-6; D perhaps matches TRBD1 (6 bases). This CDR3 has 12 amino acids. The ends were cut back, 8 bases at V and 9 bases at J, with 11 bases in the middle. Germline V gene lookup returns CDR1 MNHEY and CDR2 SMNVEV (reference sequence). The CDR3, as DNA: TGTGCCAGCGGAACAGGGAGTTCACCCCTCCACTTT. Its translation is CASGTGSSPLHF.

This clonotype was recorded many times. This chain links TRBV18 with TRBJ2-1; the match to TRBD2 covers 7 bases. Germline CDR1 reads KGHSH; CDR2 reads LQKENI. V trimming: 3 bases; J trimming: 7 bases; junction bases outside the gene matches: 3. The CDR3 totals 13 residues. CDR3 in amino acids: CASSPYSGNEQFF. Here the CDR3 DNA reads TGTGCCAGCTCACCTTATAGCGGGAATGAGCAGTTCTTC.

Ten or more counts support this clonotype. The genes are TRBV6-1 and TRBJ1-5; D perhaps matches TRBD1 (5 bases). Germline CDR1 reads MNHNS; CDR2 reads SASEGT. The CDR3 spans 17 residues. V dropped 4 bases and J dropped 0 bases, with 16 bases sitting between them. For the CDR3, the DNA is TGTGCCAGCAGTGGTTCGGGGGGACCGTCTAGCAATCAGCCCCAGCATTTT. Its protein product is CASSGSGGPSSNQPQHF.

The table lists this clonotype with a few counts. This sequence joins TRBV3-1 and TRBJ1-1, with 7 bases matching TRBD1. Per the germline V gene, CDR1 is LGHDT and CDR2 is YNNKEL (reference sequence). V trimming: 2 bases; J trimming: 0 bases; junction bases outside the gene matches: 9. The CDR3 consists of 17 residues. CDR3: CASSQKSGTVLNTEAFF. CDR3 sequence (DNA): TGTGCCAGCAGCCAAAAGAGCGGGACAGTATTGAACACTGAAGCTTTCTTT.

This clonotype was seen a few times. The gene calls are TRBV6-1 and TRBJ2-7, with 8 bases lining up with TRBD1. CDR1 MNHNS and CDR2 SASEGT come from the germline V gene. V was clipped by 11 bases and J by 4 bases; unmatched bases: 16. There are 15 residues in the CDR3. The CDR3 DNA sequence: TGTGCCTCCCTGACGACCGGGACAGGACGTTACGAGCAGTACTTC. Protein sequence: CASLTTGTGRYEQYF.

J is TRBJ2-1 and V is TRBV19; a weak D match, TRBD2 (6 bases). Germline CDR1 LNHDA, CDR2 SQIVND (reference sequence). V dropped 2 bases and J dropped 2 bases, with 13 bases sitting between them. The CDR3 spans 16 residues. The CDR3 DNA sequence: TGTGCCAGTAGTATATTTGGGCGGGACCCCTACAATGAGCAGTTCTTC. It yields the protein CASSIFGRDPYNEQFF.